A selection of T cell receptor beta chains follows, all from one sample in a study of shared clonotypes between healthy human individuals. Assay: immunoSEQ multiplex PCR; the TCRdb copy retains only in-frame clones and omits some. The table has about 1.1 million clones, 60% to 85% seen once; the top ten hold about 0.94%. The sample consisted of memory CD4+ T cells from PBMCs. These receptor sequences come from a man in his late teens or twenties in good health. Some clones in this sample may be carry-over from other donors' samples. Both conserved end residues are part of each CDR3. D genes are given only for firm matches. Expanded clones are given a class, and other clones once, few, many or no size at all.

>TRBV10-3|-|once|TRBJ2-3
CAISESVGTDTQYF
TGTGCCATCAGTGAGTCTGTCGGCACAGATACGCAGTATTTT
>TRBV28|TRBD1|-|TRBJ1-5
CASSLSRGQGARGNQPQHF
TGTGCCAGCAGCCTGAGTCGGGGACAGGGGGCGCGGGGCAATCAGCCCCAGCATTTT
>TRBV5-4|-|-|TRBJ1-4
CASSFGGGKSEKLFF
TGTGCCAGCAGCTTTGGAGGAGGGAAATCTGAAAAACTGTTTTTT
>TRBV7-2|-|few|TRBJ2-7
CASSQAGYEQYF
TGTGCCAGCAGCCAAGCGGGCTACGAGCAGTACTTC
>TRBV6-5|-|-|TRBJ2-4
CASSLGRLAKNIQYF
TGTGCCAGCAGCCTGGGACGACTAGCCAAAAACATTCAGTACTTC
>TRBV5-1|-|once|TRBJ2-6
CASSSQQDGANVLTF
TGCGCCAGCAGCTCACAGCAAGATGGGGCCAACGTCCTGACTTTC
>TRBV5-4|-|-|TRBJ2-7
CASSLVRGGEQYF
TGTGCCAGCAGCTTGGTGCGGGGTGGGGAGCAGTACTTC
>TRBV29-1|TRBD1|few|TRBJ2-1
CSDRAPYNEQFF
TGCTCGGACAGGGCCCCCTACAATGAGCAGTTCTTC
>TRBV27|TRBD2|-|TRBJ2-7
CASSPGGGPDEQYF
TGTGCCAGCTCTCCCGGGGGGGGGCCAGACGAGCAGTACTTC
>TRBV5-4|-|-|TRBJ2-1
CASSFGVGKNNEQFF
TGTGCCAGCAGCTTTGGAGTTGGCAAAAACAATGAGCAGTTCTTC
>TRBV7-3|TRBD1|few|TRBJ1-4
CASSLTVQGVIEKLFF
TGTGCCAGCAGCTTAACGGTGCAGGGGGTGATTGAAAAACTGTTTTTT
>TRBV15|-|-|TRBJ2-7
CATSRDTGAHEQYF
TGTGCCACCAGCAGAGATACGGGAGCCCACGAGCAGTACTTC
>TRBV30|-|-|TRBJ2-5
CAWSSGTLGETQYF
TGTGCCTGGAGTTCCGGGACCCTCGGGGAGACCCAGTACTTC
>TRBV4-2|TRBD2|-|TRBJ2-1
CASSQEWLAGGGHSYNEQFF
TGTGCCAGCAGCCAAGAGTGGCTAGCGGGCGGAGGGCACTCCTACAATGAGCAGTTCTTC
>TRBV18|TRBD2|-|TRBJ2-5
CASSPFPIAGGQETQYF
TGTGCCAGCTCACCATTCCCGATAGCGGGAGGTCAAGAGACCCAGTACTTC
>TRBV5-1|-|-|TRBJ1-2
CASATVEGYGYTF
TGCGCCAGCGCGACTGTAGAGGGCTATGGCTACACCTTC
>TRBV18|TRBD1|-|TRBJ1-4
CASSQGQGGEKLFF
TGTGCCAGCTCGCAGGGACAGGGAGGAGAAAAACTGTTTTTT
>TRBV10-3|-|many|TRBJ1-5
CAISPGIGQPQHF
TGTGCCATCAGTCCAGGGATCGGTCAGCCCCAGCATTTT
>TRBV5-1|-|-|TRBJ2-5
CASSLAPRGNQETQYF
TGCGCCAGCAGCTTGGCACCCCGAGGGAATCAAGAGACCCAGTACTTC
>TRBV19|-|-|TRBJ2-1
CASSILLVHDEQFF
TGTGCCAGTAGTATTCTCCTAGTTCACGATGAGCAGTTCTTC
>TRBV29-1|TRBD1|-|TRBJ1-1
CSANRGSTEAFF
TGCAGCGCTAACAGGGGAAGCACTGAAGCTTTCTTT
>TRBV15|-|-|TRBJ2-1
CATSRTWDEQFF
TGTGCCACCAGCAGAACTTGGGATGAGCAGTTCTTC
>TRBV7-9|TRBD1|-|TRBJ1-2
CASSLKTGQGSYGYTF
TGTGCCAGCAGCTTGAAAACGGGACAGGGTAGCTATGGCTACACCTTC
>TRBV25-1|-|-|TRBJ1-5
CASSESGTGALQPQHF
TGTGCCAGCAGTGAATCAGGTACCGGAGCATTACAGCCCCAGCATTTT
>TRBV7-8|-|-|TRBJ2-4
CASSLEDPGRGTNIQYF
TGTGCCAGCAGCTTAGAAGACCCGGGCCGTGGAACAAACATTCAGTACTTC
>TRBV6-6|TRBD1|few|TRBJ2-2
CASSYSGQGEVELFF
TGTGCCAGCAGTTACTCAGGACAGGGGGAAGTGGAGCTGTTTTTT
>TRBV9|TRBD1|-|TRBJ2-1
CASSLQGRIYNEQFF
TGTGCCAGCAGCCTACAGGGGCGGATCTACAATGAGCAGTTCTTC